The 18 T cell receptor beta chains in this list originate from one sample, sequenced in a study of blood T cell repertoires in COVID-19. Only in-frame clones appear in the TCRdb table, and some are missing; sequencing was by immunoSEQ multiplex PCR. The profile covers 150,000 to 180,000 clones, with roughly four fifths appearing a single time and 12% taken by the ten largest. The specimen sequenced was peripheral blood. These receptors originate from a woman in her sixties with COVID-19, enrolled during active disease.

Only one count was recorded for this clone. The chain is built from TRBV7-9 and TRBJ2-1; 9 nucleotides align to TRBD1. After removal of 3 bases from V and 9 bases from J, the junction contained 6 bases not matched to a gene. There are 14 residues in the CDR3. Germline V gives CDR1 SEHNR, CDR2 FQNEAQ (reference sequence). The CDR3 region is CASSFSGTGTEQFF. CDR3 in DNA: TGTGCCAGCAGCTTTTCCGGGACAGGGACTGAGCAGTTCTTC.

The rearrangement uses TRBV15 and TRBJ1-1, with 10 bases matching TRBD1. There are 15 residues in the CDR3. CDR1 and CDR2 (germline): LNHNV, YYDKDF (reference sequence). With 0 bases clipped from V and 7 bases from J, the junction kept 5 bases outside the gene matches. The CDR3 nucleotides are TGTGCCACCAGCAGAGATTTGGGGACAGGGGATGAAGCTTTCTTT. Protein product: CATSRDLGTGDEAFF.

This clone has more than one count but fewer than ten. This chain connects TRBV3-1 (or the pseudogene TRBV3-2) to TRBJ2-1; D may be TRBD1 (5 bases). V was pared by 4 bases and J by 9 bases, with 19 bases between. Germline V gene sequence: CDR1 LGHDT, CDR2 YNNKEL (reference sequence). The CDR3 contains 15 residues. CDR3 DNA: TGTGCCAGCAGCCGAGACGGCAACCAGGGTAGTGAGCAGTTCTTC. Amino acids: CASSRDGNQGSEQFF.

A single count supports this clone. CDR3 sequence (DNA): TGTGCCAGCACAGGGTCAACCCGACGAAACACCATATATTTT. This sequence encodes CASTGSTRRNTIYF. The chain has TRBV25-1 and TRBJ1-3, with a tentative D call TRBD1 (5 bases). Germline CDR1 reads MGHDK; CDR2 reads SYGVNS. V gave up 7 bases and J gave up 5 bases, with 15 bases separating them. CDR3 length: 14 residues.

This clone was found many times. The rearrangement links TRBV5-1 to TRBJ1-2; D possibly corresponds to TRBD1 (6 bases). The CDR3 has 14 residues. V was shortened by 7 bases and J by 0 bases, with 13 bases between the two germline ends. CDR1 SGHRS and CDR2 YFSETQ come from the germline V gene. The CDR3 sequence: CASLPGDTNYGYTF. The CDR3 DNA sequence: TGCGCCAGCCTCCCCGGGGACACTAACTATGGCTACACCTTC.

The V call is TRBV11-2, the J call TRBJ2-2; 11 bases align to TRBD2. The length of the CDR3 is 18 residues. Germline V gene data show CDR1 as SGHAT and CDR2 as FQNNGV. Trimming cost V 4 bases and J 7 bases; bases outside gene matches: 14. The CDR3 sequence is CASSSSQLAGDRGGELFF. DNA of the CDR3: TGTGCCAGCAGCTCTAGCCAACTAGCGGGAGACAGAGGCGGGGAGCTGTTTTTT. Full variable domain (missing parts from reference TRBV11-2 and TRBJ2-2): EAGVAQSPRYKIIEKRQSVAFWCNPISGHATLYWYQQILGQGPKLLIQFQNNGVVDDSQLPKDRFSAERLKGVDSTLKIQPAKLEDSAVYLCASSSSQLAGDRGGELFFGEGSRLTVL.

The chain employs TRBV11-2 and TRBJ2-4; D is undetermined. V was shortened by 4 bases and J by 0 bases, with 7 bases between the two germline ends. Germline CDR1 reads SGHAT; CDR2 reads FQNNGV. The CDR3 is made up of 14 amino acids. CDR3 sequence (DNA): TGTGCCAGCAGCTCCAGACTAGCCAAAAACATTCAGTACTTC. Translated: CASSSRLAKNIQYF.

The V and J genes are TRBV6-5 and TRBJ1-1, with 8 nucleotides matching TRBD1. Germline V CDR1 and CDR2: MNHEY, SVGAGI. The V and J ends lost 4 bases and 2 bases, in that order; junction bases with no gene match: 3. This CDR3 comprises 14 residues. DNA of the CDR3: TGTGCCAGCAGTTCAGGGGGCTTTAACACTGAAGCTTTCTTT. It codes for CASSSGGFNTEAFF.

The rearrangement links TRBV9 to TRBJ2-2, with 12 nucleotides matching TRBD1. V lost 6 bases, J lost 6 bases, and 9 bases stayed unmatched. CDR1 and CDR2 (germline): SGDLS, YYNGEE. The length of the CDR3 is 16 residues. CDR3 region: CASTTGGTGGPGELFF. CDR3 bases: TGTGCCAGCACCACGGGGGGGACAGGGGGCCCCGGGGAGCTGTTTTTT.

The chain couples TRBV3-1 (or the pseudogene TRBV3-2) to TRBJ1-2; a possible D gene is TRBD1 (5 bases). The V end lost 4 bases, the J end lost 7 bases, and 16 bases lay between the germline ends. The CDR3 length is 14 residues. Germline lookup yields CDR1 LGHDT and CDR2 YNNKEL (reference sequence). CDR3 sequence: CASSLMGGEAGYTF. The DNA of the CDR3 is TGTGCCAGCAGCCTCATGGGGGGGGAGGCTGGCTACACCTTC.

CDR3: CASSLRDGSYNEQFF. CDR3 coding DNA: TGTGCCAGCAGCCTGCGGGACGGCTCCTACAATGAGCAGTTCTTC. The chain uses TRBV6-5 and TRBJ2-1, with TRBD2 as a possible D gene (6 bases). V dropped 6 bases and J dropped 0 bases, with 12 bases sitting between them. Germline loops: CDR1 MNHEY, CDR2 SVGAGI. The CDR3 sequence is 15 residues long.

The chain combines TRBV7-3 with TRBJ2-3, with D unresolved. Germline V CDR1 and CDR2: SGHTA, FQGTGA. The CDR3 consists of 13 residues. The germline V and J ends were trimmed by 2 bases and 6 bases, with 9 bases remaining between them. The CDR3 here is CASSLRPRDTQYF. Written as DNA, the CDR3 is TGTGCCAGCAGCTTACGCCCTAGGGATACGCAGTATTTT. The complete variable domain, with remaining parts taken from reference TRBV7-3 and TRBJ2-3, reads GAGVSQTPSNKVTEKGKYVELRCDPISGHTALYWYRQSLGQGPEFLIYFQGTGAADDSGLPNDRFFAVRPEGSVSTLKIQRTERGDSAVYLCASSLRPRDTQYFGPGTRLTVL.

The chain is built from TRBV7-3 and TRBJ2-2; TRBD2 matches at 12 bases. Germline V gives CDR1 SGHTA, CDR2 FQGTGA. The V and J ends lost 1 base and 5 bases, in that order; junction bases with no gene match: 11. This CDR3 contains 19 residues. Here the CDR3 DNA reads TGTGCCAGCAGCTTAAGGGGGTCGACTAGCGGGAGACGGACCGGGGAGCTGTTTTTT. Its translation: CASSLRGSTSGRRTGELFF.

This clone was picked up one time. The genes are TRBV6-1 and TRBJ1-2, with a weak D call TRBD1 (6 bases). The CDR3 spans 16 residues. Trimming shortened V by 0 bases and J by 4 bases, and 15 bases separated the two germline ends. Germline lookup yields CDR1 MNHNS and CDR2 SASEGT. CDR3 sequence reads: CASSEALRTASYGYTF. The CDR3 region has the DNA TGTGCCAGCAGTGAAGCGCTTCGGACAGCAAGCTATGGCTACACCTTC.

CDR3 DNA sequence: TGTGCCAGCAGCTCCCCCGACAGGACTAGCACAGATACGCAGTATTTT. Translation: CASSSPDRTSTDTQYF. This rearrangement joins TRBV5-4 to TRBJ2-3, with a tentative D call TRBD1 (6 bases). Germline V gene sequence: CDR1 SGHNT, CDR2 YYREEE (reference sequence). Trimming cost V 3 bases and J 0 bases, with 14 bases left between them. CDR3 length: 16 amino acids.

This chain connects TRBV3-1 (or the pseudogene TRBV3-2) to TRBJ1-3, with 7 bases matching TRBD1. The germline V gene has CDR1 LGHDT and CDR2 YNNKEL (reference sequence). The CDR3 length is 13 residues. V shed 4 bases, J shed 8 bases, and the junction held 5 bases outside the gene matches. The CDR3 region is CASSRQGPDTIYF. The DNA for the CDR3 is TGTGCCAGCAGCCGACAGGGTCCAGACACCATATATTTT.

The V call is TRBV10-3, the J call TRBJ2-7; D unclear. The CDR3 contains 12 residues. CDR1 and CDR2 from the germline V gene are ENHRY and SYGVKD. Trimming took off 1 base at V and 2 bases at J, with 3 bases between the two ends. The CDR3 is CAISEFTYEQYF. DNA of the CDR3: TGTGCCATCAGTGAGTTCACCTACGAGCAGTACTTC.

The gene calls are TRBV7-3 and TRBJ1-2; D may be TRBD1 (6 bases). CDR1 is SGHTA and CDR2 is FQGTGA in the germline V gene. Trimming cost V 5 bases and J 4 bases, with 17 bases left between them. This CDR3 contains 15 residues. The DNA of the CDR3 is TGTGCCAGCAGCCTGGACAGCTCCGGAGTCTATGGCTACACCTTC. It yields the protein CASSLDSSGVYGYTF.